This passage covers 5 T cell receptor beta chains from one sample sequenced in a study of blood T cell repertoires in COVID-19 (dated by TCRdb to 2018 to 2021). Library preparation employed the immunoSEQ multiplex PCR assay. TCRdb limited this immuneACCESS table to in-frame rearrangements with V and J called. A share of clones is missing; checked studies link under half to unresolved V genes, and the rest is unexplained. This sample gives some 170,000 clones in total; about nine tenths of them show up just once. The ten largest account for 1.5% to 2% of the sample. The sequenced material came from peripheral blood. All receptors come from a woman aged 50 to 60 with acute or convalescent COVID-19.

The V and J genes are TRBV5-1 and TRBJ1-1; the match to TRBD1 covers 8 bases. J was trimmed by 0 bases and V by 3 bases; bases with no gene match: 10. Germline CDR1 is SGHRS and CDR2 is YFSETQ. CDR3 size: 17 residues. CDR3 residues: CASSSGTGGYMNTEAFF. The CDR3 coding sequence is TGCGCCAGCAGCTCCGGGACAGGTGGATACATGAACACTGAAGCTTTCTTT.

V is TRBV7-8 and J is TRBJ2-3, with 11 bases fitting TRBD2. CDR1 is SGHVS, CDR2 FQNEAQ, per germline. Trimming cost V 5 bases and J 5 bases; bases outside gene matches: 6. CDR3 size: 15 residues. In DNA, the CDR3 is TGTGCCAGCAGCCAACTAGCGGGGGCGAAAGATACGCAGTATTTT. It translates to CASSQLAGAKDTQYF.

The rearrangement joins TRBV28 to TRBJ2-3, with 9 bases fitting TRBD1. From germline, CDR1 is MDHEN and CDR2 SYDVKM. This CDR3 is 16 amino acids long. The junction had 4 bases not matched to a gene; V was cut back by 1 base and J by 2 bases. The CDR3 nucleotides read TGTGCCAGCAGTTTATCCGGGACAGGGACCACAGATACGCAGTATTTT. It specifies CASSLSGTGTTDTQYF.

This clone was observed a few times. The chain is built from TRBV4-1 and TRBJ2-7; TRBD1 agrees at 11 bases. The CDR3 runs to 17 residues. Germline V lookup: CDR1 MGHRA, CDR2 YSYEKL. J was trimmed by 0 bases and V by 0 bases; bases with no gene match: 4. CDR3 bases: TGCGCCAGCAGCCAAGACCCGGGGACAGGGGGCTCCTACGAGCAGTACTTC. Translation gives CASSQDPGTGGSYEQYF.

This chain uses TRBV4-3 with TRBJ2-3, with 7 bases fitting TRBD1. CDR1 LGHNA and CDR2 YSLEER come from the germline V gene. V gave up 1 base and J gave up 1 base; unmatched junction bases: 5. The CDR3 is made up of 16 amino acids. This chain's CDR3 is CASSQAPQGGTDTQYF. Here the CDR3 DNA reads TGCGCCAGCAGCCAAGCCCCCCAGGGGGGCACAGATACGCAGTATTTT.